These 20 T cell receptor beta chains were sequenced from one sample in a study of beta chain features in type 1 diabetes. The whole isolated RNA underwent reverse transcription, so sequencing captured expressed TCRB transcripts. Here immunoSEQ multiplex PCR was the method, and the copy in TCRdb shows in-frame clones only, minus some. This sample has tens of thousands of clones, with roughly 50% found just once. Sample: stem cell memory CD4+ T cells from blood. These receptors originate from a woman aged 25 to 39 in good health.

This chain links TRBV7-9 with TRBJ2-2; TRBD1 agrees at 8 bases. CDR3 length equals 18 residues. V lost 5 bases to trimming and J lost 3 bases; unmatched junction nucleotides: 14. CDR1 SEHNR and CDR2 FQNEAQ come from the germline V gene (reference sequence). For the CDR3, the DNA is TGTGCCAGCAGCCCCACCGACTGGACAGGGACTGACACCGGGGAGCTGTTTTTT. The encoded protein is CASSPTDWTGTDTGELFF.

CDR3 bases: TGTGCCAGCCAGACAGTCTCCTACAATGAGCAGTTCTTC. This encodes CASQTVSYNEQFF. The J gene is TRBJ2-1, the V gene TRBV2; TRBD1 might be the D (5 bases). The V and J ends lost 8 bases and 0 bases respectively, with 8 bases between them. The CDR3 covers 13 residues. Per the germline V gene, CDR1 is SNHLY and CDR2 is FYNNEI.

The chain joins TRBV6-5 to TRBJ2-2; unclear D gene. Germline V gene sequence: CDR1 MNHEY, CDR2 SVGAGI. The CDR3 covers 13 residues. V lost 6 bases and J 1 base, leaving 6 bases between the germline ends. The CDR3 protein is CASRTENTGELFF. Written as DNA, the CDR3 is TGTGCCAGCAGAACAGAGAACACCGGGGAGCTGTTTTTT.

The CDR3 region is CASSKQGGSGANVLTF. The CDR3 DNA follows: TGTGCCAGCAGTAAGCAAGGGGGCTCTGGGGCCAACGTCCTGACTTTC. This chain joins TRBV25-1 and TRBJ2-6; a weak D match, TRBD1 (6 bases). The CDR3 is made up of 16 amino acids. The germline V and J ends were trimmed by 5 bases and 0 bases, with 11 bases remaining between them. The germline gives CDR1 MGHDK, CDR2 SYGVNS.

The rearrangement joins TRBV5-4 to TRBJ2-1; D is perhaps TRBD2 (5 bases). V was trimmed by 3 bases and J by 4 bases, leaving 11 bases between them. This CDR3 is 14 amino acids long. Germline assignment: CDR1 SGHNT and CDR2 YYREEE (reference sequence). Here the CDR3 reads CASSSGNAYNEQFF. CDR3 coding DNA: TGTGCCAGCAGCTCCGGGAACGCATACAATGAGCAGTTCTTC.

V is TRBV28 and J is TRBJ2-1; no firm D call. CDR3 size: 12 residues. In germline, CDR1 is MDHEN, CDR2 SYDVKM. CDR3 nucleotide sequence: TGTGCGGCTGCCTCGACTTCCAATGAGCAGTTCTTC. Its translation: CAAASTSNEQFF. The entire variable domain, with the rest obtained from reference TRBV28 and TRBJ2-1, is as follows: DVKVTQSSRYLVKRTGEKVFLECVQDMDHENMFWYRQDPGLGLRLIYFSYDVKMKEKGDIPEGYSVSREKKERFSLILESASTNQTSMYLCAAASTSNEQFFGPGTRLTVL.

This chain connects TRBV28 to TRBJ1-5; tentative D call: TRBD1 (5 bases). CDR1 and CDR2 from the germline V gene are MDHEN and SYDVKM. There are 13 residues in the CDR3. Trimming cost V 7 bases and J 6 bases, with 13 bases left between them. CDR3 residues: CASIQGFAQPQHF. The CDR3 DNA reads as TGTGCCAGCATTCAGGGATTTGCTCAGCCCCAGCATTTT.

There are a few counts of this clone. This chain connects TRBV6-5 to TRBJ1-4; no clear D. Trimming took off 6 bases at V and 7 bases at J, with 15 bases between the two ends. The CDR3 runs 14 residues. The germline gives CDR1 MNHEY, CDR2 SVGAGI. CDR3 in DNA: TGTGCCAGCAGCCAAGGCGGTACCAGTGAAAAACTGTTTTTT. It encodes CASSQGGTSEKLFF.

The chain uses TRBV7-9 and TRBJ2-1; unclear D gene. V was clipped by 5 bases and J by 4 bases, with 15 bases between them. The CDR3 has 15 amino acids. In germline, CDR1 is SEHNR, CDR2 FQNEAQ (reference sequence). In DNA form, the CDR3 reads TGTGCCAGCAGCCTAAGTTTAAGTACTTACAATGAGCAGTTCTTC. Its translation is CASSLSLSTYNEQFF.

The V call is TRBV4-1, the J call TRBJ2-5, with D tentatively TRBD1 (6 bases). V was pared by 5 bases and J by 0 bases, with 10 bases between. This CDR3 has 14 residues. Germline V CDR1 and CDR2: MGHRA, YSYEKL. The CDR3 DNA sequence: TGCGCCAGCAGCAAGACAGGCAACCAAGAGACCCAGTACTTC. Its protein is CASSKTGNQETQYF.

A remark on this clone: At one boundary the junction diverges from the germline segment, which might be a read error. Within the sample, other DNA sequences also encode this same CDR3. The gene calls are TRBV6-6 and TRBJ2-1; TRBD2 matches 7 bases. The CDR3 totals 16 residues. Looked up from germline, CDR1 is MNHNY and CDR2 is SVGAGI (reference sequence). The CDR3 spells CASEENSSGWGNEQFF. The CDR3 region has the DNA TGCGCCAGCGAGGAGAATTCTAGCGGATGGGGGAATGAGCAGTTCTTC.

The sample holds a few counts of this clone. The CDR3 nucleotides read TGTGCCAGCAGTTACTCCGGACAGCCAGACATTCAGTACTTC. It specifies CASSYSGQPDIQYF. The V gene is TRBV6-6, the J gene TRBJ2-4; TRBD1 might be the D (6 bases). The V end was cut by 0 bases, the J end by 8 bases, with 11 bases between. The CDR3 extends over 14 amino acids. Germline V gene data show CDR1 as MNHNY and CDR2 as SVGAGI (reference sequence).

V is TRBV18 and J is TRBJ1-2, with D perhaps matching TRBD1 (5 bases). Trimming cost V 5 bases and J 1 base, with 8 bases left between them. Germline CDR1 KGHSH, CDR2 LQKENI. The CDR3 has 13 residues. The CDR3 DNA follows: TGTGCCAGCTCATCGGACAATAACTATGGCTACACCTTC. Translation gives CASSSDNNYGYTF.

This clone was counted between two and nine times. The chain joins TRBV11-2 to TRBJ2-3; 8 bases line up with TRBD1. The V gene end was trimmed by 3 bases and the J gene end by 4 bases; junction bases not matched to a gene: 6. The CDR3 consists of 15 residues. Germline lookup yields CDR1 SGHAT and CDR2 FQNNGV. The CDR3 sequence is CASSFQQQGADTQYF. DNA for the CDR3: TGTGCCAGCAGCTTTCAACAACAGGGGGCAGATACGCAGTATTTT.

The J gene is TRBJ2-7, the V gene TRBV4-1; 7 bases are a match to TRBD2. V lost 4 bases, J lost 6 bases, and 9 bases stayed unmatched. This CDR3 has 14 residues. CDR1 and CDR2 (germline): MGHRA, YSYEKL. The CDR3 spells CASSLSVPSGEQYF. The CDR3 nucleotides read TGCGCCAGCAGCCTATCCGTCCCTAGCGGCGAGCAGTACTTC.

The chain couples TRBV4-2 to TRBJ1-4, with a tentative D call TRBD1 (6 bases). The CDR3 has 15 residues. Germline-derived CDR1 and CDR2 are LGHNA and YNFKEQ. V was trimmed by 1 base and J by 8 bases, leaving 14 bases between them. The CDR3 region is CASSQVGQGSEKLFF. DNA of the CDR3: TGTGCCAGCAGCCAAGTGGGGCAGGGGTCCGAAAAACTGTTTTTT.

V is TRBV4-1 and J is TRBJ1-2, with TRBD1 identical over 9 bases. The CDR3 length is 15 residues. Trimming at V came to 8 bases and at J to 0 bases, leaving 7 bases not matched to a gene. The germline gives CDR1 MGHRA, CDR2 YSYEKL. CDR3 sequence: CASARQGDSNYGYTF. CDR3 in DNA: TGCGCCAGCGCGCGACAGGGGGATTCTAACTATGGCTACACCTTC.

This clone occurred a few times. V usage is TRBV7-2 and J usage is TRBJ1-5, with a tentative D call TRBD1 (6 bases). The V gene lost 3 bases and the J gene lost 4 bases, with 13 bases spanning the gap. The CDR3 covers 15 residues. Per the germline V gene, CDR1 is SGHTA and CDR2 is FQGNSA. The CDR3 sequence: CASSFRDIPNQPQHF. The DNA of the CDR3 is TGTGCCAGCAGCTTTAGGGACATACCAAATCAGCCCCAGCATTTT. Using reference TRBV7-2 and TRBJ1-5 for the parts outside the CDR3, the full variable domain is GAGVSQSPSNKVTEKGKDVELRCDPISGHTALYWYRQSLGQGLEFLIYFQGNSAPDKSGLPSDRFSAERTGGSVSTLTIQRTQQEDSAVYLCASSFRDIPNQPQHFGDGTRLSIL.

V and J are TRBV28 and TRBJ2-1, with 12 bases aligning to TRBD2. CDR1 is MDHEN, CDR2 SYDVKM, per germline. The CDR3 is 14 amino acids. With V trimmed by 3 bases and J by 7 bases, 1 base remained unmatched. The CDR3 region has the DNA TGTGCCAGCAGTTTGACTAGCGGGAGAAATGAGCAGTTCTTC. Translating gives CASSLTSGRNEQFF.

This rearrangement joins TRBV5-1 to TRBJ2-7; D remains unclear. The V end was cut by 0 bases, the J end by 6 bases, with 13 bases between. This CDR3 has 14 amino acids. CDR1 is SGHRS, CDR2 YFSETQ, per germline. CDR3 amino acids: CASSLVFDTIEQYF. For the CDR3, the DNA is TGCGCCAGCAGCTTGGTTTTCGACACCATCGAGCAGTACTTC.